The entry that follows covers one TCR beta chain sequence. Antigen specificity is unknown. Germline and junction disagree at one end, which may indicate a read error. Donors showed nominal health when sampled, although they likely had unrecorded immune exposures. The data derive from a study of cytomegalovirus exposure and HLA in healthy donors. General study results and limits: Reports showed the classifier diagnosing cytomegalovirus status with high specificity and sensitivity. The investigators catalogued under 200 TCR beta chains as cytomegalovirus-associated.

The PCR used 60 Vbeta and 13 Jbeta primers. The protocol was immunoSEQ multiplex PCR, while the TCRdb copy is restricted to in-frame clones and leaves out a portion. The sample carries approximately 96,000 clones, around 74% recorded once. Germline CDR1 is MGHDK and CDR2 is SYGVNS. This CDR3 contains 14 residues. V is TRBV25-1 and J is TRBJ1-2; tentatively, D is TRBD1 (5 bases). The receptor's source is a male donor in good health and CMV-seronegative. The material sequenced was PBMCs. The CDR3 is CASTESGDFYGYTF. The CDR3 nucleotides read TGTGCCAGCACTGAATCGGGGGACTTCTATGGCTACACCTTC.